The clone carrying this TCR beta chain occurred a few times. The germline V gene encodes CDR1 SGHDT and CDR2 YYEEEE. V shed 3 bases, J shed 8 bases, and the junction held 5 bases outside the gene matches. The CDR3 consists of 13 residues. These data originate in a study of blood T cell repertoires in COVID-19. As handled by the study authors: Cell counts per sample came from amplifying reference gene primers. Data came from immunoSEQ multiplex PCR; TCRdb stores just in-frame clones and leaves some out. The V and J calls and the clone size are those of that table, but D and trimming were determined from the DNA. The sample consists of 450,000 to 500,000 clones, approximately 91% of them appearing once.

Sequenced: PBMCs or T cells enriched from blood (not recorded which). This clonotype originated in a woman aged 60-75 years who had recovered from COVID-19. V usage is TRBV5-6 and J usage is TRBJ1-2; 9 bases align to TRBD1. CDR3 loop: CASSSDRGYGYTF. The CDR3 region has the DNA TGTGCCAGCAGCTCAGACAGGGGGTACGGCTACACCTTC.